The sequence of this T cell receptor beta chain was determined in a study of cytomegalovirus exposure and HLA in healthy donors. Whole-study findings and limits: In the analysis, some V segments, TRBV6-2 and TRBV6-3 included, were excluded as indistinguishable. Later analysis identified several of the most significant clusters that appeared linked to common viral pathogens.

Worth noting for this clone: As yet, its antigen is unknown.

V gave up 1 base and J gave up 6 bases, with 9 bases separating them. CDR1 and CDR2 (germline): KGHSH, LQKENI. This CDR3 region has 14 residues. Researchers ran the PCR with 60 Vbeta and 13 Jbeta primers. Produced via immunoSEQ multiplex PCR; TCRdb's table is partial and in-frame only. The data show 150,000 or so clones, roughly 85% seen once. The receptor comes from a man aged 35 to 55 in good health and CMV-seropositive. The V and J genes are TRBV18 and TRBJ1-4; D is unresolved. Sequencing used PBMCs. The CDR3 DNA reads as TGTGCCAGCTCACCACGGGGAGGTGATGAAAAACTGTTTTTT. This translates into CASSPRGGDEKLFF.